The clone carrying this T cell receptor (beta chain) was counted ten times or more. The antigen is undetermined. RNA transcripts served as the template for amplifying TCR beta CDR3 regions. When the TCR CDR3 underwent first-round RT-PCR, the HTBI primer set was used. TCRdb called the multiplex PCR reads again in MiXCR, with one record for every CDR3 protein. The table records around 690,000 distinct CDR3 sequences, 17% of them present only once. The source of the sample is a study of T cells in Graves' hyperthyroidism and ophthalmopathy. Study-wide points: Ophthalmopathy prediction by the model preceded onset by a median approximately six months.

The germline V gene encodes CDR1 SNHLY and CDR2 FYNNEI. V was pared by 7 bases and J by 0 bases, with 5 bases of the junction left unmatched. This CDR3 is 15 amino acids long. The V call is TRBV2, the J call TRBJ2-1; 8 bases match TRBD2. The sample comprised blood. The sequence came from a man aged 45-65 years with Graves' hyperthyroidism. In nucleotides, the CDR3 is TGTGCCAGCAACCCCGGGACTAGCTCCTACAATGAGCAGTTCTTC. Encoded protein: CASNPGTSSYNEQFF.